This TCR beta chain appears in the sequencing data of a study of control samples from healthy donors and cancer patients (dated by TCRdb to about 2020). The library was prepared using the immunoSEQ multiplex PCR assay. Drawn from immuneACCESS, this table holds only the in-frame rearrangements with V and J called that TCRdb kept. Clones are partly lost; checked studies trace under half to an unresolved V gene and leave the rest unexplained. Recorded for this sample are about 100,000 clones; 85% of them occurred a single time. Approximately 20% of the sample goes to the ten largest clones. Note on this clone: The specificity of this receptor is unknown. Base qualities are not provided; no much larger clone lies one nucleotide away.

This TCR was sampled from a man aged 25 to 45 in good health. The sequenced sample consisted of blood.

In nucleotide form, the sequence is TGTGCCAGCAGCTCCCTCGTTGGGCCTGGGACCGCGAACACTGAAGCTTTCTTT. This translates into CASSSLVGPGTANTEAFF. Rearrangement joined TRBV7-9 to TRBJ1-1; TRBD1 is a possible D gene, resting on 5 matching bases. The germline V gene (reference sequence) supplies CDR1 SEHNR and CDR2 FQNEAQ. Inclusive of the bounding cysteine and phenylalanine, the CDR3 is 18 residues long. Solely the CDR3 DNA is kept, with 54 bases framed from the first base. At the junction V is shortened by 4 bases and J by 1 base, with 22 bases in between.